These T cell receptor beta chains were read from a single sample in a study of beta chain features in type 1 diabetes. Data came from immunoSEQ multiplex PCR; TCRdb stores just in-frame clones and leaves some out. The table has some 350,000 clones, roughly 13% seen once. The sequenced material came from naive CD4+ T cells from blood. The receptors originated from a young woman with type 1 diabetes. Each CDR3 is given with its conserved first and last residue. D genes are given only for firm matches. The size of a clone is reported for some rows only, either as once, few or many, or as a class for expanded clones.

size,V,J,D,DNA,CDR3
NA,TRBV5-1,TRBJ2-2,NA,TGCGCCAGCAGCTTCATAGCGTCGGGAGCGGGTGACGGGGAGCTGTTTTTT,CASSFIASGAGDGELFF
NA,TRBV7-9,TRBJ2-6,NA,TGTGCCAGCAGCCACTCAGGGGCTGGGGCCAACGTCCTGACTTTC,CASSHSGAGANVLTF
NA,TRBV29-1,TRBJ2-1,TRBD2,TGCAGCGTTCTCGGACTAGCGGGAGAGAAGGGTGAGCAGTTCTTC,CSVLGLAGEKGEQFF
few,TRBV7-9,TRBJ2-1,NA,TGTGCCAGCACTATCGGGTTAATAGATGAGCAGTTCTTC,CASTIGLIDEQFF
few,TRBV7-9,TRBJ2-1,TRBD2,TGTGCCAGCAGCTTAGTTGGTAGCGGGAGCTCGGAAAACAATGAGCAGTTCTTC,CASSLVGSGSSENNEQFF
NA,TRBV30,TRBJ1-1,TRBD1,TGTGCCGGGGACAGTATGAACACTGAAGCTTTCTTT,CAGDSMNTEAFF
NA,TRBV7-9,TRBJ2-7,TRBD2,TGTGCCAGCAGCTTAGTACCCCTCCGACTTAGCGGGAAGTCTTACGAGCAGTACTTC,CASSLVPLRLSGKSYEQYF
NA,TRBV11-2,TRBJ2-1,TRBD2,TGTGCCAGCAGCTTAGACATCGGACTAGCGAGGAAGCAGTTCTTC,CASSLDIGLARKQFF
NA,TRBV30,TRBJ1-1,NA,TGTGCCTGGAGTGGGCAGGGGAACACTGAAGCTTTCTTT,CAWSGQGNTEAFF
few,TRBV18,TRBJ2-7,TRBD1,TGTGCCAGCTCACCACCCGGGACAGTCTCCTACGAGCAGTACTTC,CASSPPGTVSYEQYF
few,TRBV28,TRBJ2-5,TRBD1,TGTGCCAGCAGTTCTCGTTTCCCCCACGGGACAGGGTGGGAGACCCAGTACTTC,CASSSRFPHGTGWETQYF
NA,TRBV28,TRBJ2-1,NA,TGTGCCAGCAGTTCTGCGGATGAGCAGTTCTTC,CASSSADEQFF
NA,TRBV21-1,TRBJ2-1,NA,TGTGCCAGCAGCAGCAGCGATTCCTACAATGAGCAGTTCTTC,CASSSSDSYNEQFF
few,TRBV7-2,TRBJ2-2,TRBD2,TGTGCCAGCACCCAGCTGGGGGGGGCGAACACCGGGGAGCTGTTTTTT,CASTQLGGANTGELFF
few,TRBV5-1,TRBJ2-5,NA,TGCGCCAGCAGCTTGCAGGGGTGGGGCCAAGAGACCCAGTACTTC,CASSLQGWGQETQYF
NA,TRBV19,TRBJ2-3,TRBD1,TGTGCCACAAGACCCCCGGCAGGGGGAATCGCAGATACGCAGTATTTT,CATRPPAGGIADTQYF
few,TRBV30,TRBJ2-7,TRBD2,TGTGCCCACGCCACGGTAGCGGGAGAGTGGGCCCGGTTCGAGCAGTACTTC,CAHATVAGEWARFEQYF
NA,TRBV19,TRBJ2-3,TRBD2,TGTGCCAGTAGGGCTAGCGGGAGGATAGATACGCAGTATTTT,CASRASGRIDTQYF
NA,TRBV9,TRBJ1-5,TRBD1,TGTGCCAGCAGCGTAGAAGGACAGGGGGCCGGTCAGCCCCAGCATTTT,CASSVEGQGAGQPQHF
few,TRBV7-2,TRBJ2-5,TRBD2,TGTGCCAGCAGCTTAATGGTAGCGGGAGGAGAGACCCAGTACTTC,CASSLMVAGGETQYF
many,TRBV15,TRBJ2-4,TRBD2,TGTGCCACCAGCAGAGATTCAGGACTAGCGGGAAGCATTCAGTACTTC,CATSRDSGLAGSIQYF
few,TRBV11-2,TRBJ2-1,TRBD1,TGTGCCAGCAGCTTAGATTTCGGGACAGTGTTTAATGAGCAGTTCTTC,CASSLDFGTVFNEQFF
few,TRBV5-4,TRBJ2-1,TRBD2,TGTGCCAGCAGCTTGGGGCTAGCGGACCACAATGAGCAGTTCTTC,CASSLGLADHNEQFF
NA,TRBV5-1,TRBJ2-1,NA,TGCGCCAGCAGCGCCAGGAATCCCCAATACAATGAGCAGTTCTTC,CASSARNPQYNEQFF
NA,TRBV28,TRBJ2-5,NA,TGTGCCAGCAGACCACGGAGCCACCAAGAGACCCAGTACTTC,CASRPRSHQETQYF
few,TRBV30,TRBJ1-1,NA,TGTGCCTGGAGCACCCGAGGGTACGGGAGAGTTGAAGCTTTCTTT,CAWSTRGYGRVEAFF
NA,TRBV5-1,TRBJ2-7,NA,TGCGCCAGCACCTTAACTACAGGGCCCGGGTCCTACGAGCAGTACTTC,CASTLTTGPGSYEQYF
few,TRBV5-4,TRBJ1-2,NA,TGTGCCAGCAGCTTGGCCCCTTCAGGAACATGGGCTCTCTATGGCTACACCTTC,CASSLAPSGTWALYGYTF
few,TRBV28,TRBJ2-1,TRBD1,TGTGCCAGCACCTCATTCCCGGACAGGGCAAATGAGCAGTTCTTC,CASTSFPDRANEQFF
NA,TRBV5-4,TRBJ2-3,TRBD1,TGTGCCAGCAGCTTAGACAGGGGTGCAGATACGCAGTATTTT,CASSLDRGADTQYF
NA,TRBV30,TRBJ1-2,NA,TGTGCCTGGACCCTCGGGGGGATGGACTATGGCTACACCTTC,CAWTLGGMDYGYTF
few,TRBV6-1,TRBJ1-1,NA,TGTGCCAGCAGTGAGACAGCCCTGAACACTGAAGCTTTCTTT,CASSETALNTEAFF
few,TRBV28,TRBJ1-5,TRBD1,TGTGCCAGCAGGGCCGGGACAGGGAACAATCAGCCCCAGCATTTT,CASRAGTGNNQPQHF
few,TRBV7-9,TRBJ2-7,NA,TGTGCCAGCAGCTTAGTTGGGGGCGTGAAGTACGAGCAGTACTTC,CASSLVGGVKYEQYF
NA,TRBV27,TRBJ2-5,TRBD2,TGTGCCAGCAGTTCAGGTCGACAGTTTCTAGCGGGAGTAGAGACCCAGTACTTC,CASSSGRQFLAGVETQYF
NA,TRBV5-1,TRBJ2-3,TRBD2,TGCGCCAGCAGCTCCTTAGCGGGAGGTGGCACAGATACGCAGTATTTT,CASSSLAGGGTDTQYF
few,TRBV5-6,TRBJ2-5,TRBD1,TGTGCCAGCAGCCTATGGGACAGGGGGCGAGAGACCCAGTACTTC,CASSLWDRGRETQYF
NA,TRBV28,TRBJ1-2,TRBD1,TGTGCCAGCAGTCACGGACAGGACTATGGCTACACCTTC,CASSHGQDYGYTF
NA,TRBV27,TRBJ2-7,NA,TGTGCCAGCAGTTTCTCGCATCCCGGGGACGAGCAGTACTTC,CASSFSHPGDEQYF
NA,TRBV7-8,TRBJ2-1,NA,TGTGCCAGCAGCCCGAGCTACAATGAGCAGTTCTTC,CASSPSYNEQFF
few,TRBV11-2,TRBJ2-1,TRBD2,TGTGCCAGCAGCCCCAGACTAGCGGGGGAGCTCTACAATGAGCAGTTCTTC,CASSPRLAGELYNEQFF